This T cell receptor (beta chain) was retrieved from a study of prognosis after radiotherapy for stage I lung cancer. Study in general: The study deemed all of its non-small cell lung cancer patients medically inoperable.

The TCR beta CDR3 region was amplified from genomic DNA, with two rounds of multiplex PCR being used for the amplification. Specific primers for each TRBV and TRBJ gene were what first-round PCR used. TCRdb ran MiXCR on the multiplex PCR reads and lists one entry per CDR3 protein. The sample consists of about 30,000 distinct CDR3 sequences, more than 25% of them appearing once. This CDR3 spans 14 amino acids. CDR1 is KGHDR and CDR2 is SFDVKD in the germline V gene. Trimming took off 5 bases at V and 1 base at J, with 9 bases between the two ends. This clonotype is medium-sized by share. The antigen is not known. Whole-study findings and limits: Nobody established whether the expanded TCR clones were specific to the tumor.

All patients were node-negative on CT and PET/CT, without prior chemotherapy, radiotherapy or other malignancies. At each of two time points, about 6.5 milliliters of venous blood were taken. J is TRBJ2-3 and V is TRBV24-1; D ambiguous. This clonotype was obtained from a donor of 50 years or more with non-small cell lung cancer. The material was PBMCs, obtained before or after stereotactic body radiation therapy (not recorded which). CDR3 sequence reads: CATSGLPRTDTQYF. In DNA, the CDR3 is TGTGCCACCAGTGGACTGCCACGCACAGATACGCAGTATTTT.